Below are 10 T cell receptor beta chains sequenced from a single sample in a study of blood T cell repertoires in COVID-19. The data were produced by immunoSEQ multiplex PCR, yet TCRdb's version contains in-frame clones alone and is incomplete. The top ten hold approximately 8.3% of the sample, which has roughly 500,000 clones, roughly nine tenths seen once. Material: PBMCs or T cells enriched from blood (not recorded which). The receptors stem from a woman aged 60-75 years who had recovered from COVID-19.

This chain links TRBV7-6 with TRBJ1-6; D not certain. Trimming shortened V by 1 base and J by 7 bases, and 11 bases separated the two germline ends. The V gene's germline CDR1 is SGHVS and CDR2 FNYEAQ. This CDR3 is built from 15 residues. In DNA form, the CDR3 reads TGTGCCAGCAGCTTAGATGCAGGTCTGAATTCACCCCTCCACTTT. It is translated as CASSLDAGLNSPLHF. The full variable domain, completed using reference TRBV7-6 and TRBJ1-6, is GAGVSQSPRYKVTKRGQDVALRCDPISGHVSLYWYRQALGQGPEFLTYFNYEAQQDKSGLPNDRFSAERPEGSISTLTIQRTEQRDSAMYRCASSLDAGLNSPLHFGNGTRLTVT.

This chain uses TRBV2 with TRBJ2-1; D call uncertain. Germline assignment: CDR1 SNHLY and CDR2 FYNNEI. The germline V and J ends were trimmed by 4 bases and 4 bases, with 8 bases remaining between them. The CDR3 covers 13 residues. The CDR3, as DNA: TGTGCCAGCAGTGCCGCACTTTACAATGAGCAGTTCTTC. Translation gives CASSAALYNEQFF.

J is TRBJ2-2 and V is TRBV10-3; possible D gene TRBD1, 6 bases. Trimming stripped 7 bases from V and 3 bases from J, with 12 bases between. The CDR3 loop spans 14 amino acids. The germline V gene has CDR1 ENHRY and CDR2 SYGVKD. CDR3 nucleotides: TGTGCCATCAAGCCGGCAGGGGACACCGGGGAGCTGTTTTTT. Its protein product is CAIKPAGDTGELFF.

The chain couples TRBV5-4 to TRBJ1-2, with 8 bases that match TRBD1. This CDR3 has 14 amino acids. Germline loops: CDR1 SGHNT, CDR2 YYREEE (reference sequence). The V and J ends lost 5 bases and 5 bases, in that order; junction bases with no gene match: 8. For the CDR3, the DNA is TGTGCCAGCAGGCGCACAGGGGGTGGGTATGGCTACACCTTC. Amino acid sequence: CASRRTGGGYGYTF.

This clone was recorded once. The chain has TRBV7-2 and TRBJ2-7; 7 bases line up with TRBD1. Trimming cost V 5 bases and J 3 bases; bases outside gene matches: 10. The CDR3 runs 15 residues. The germline V gene has CDR1 SGHTA and CDR2 FQGNSA. CDR3 DNA: TGTGCCAGCAGCCTTACAGGGGCTCTCTTCTACGAGCAGTACTTC. As protein: CASSLTGALFYEQYF. Using reference TRBV7-2 and TRBJ2-7 for the parts outside the CDR3, the full variable domain is GAGVSQSPSNKVTEKGKDVELRCDPISGHTALYWYRQSLGQGLEFLIYFQGNSAPDKSGLPSDRFSAERTGGSVSTLTIQRTQQEDSAVYLCASSLTGALFYEQYFGPGTRLTVT.

This clone was picked up one time. The V and J genes are TRBV3-1 (or the pseudogene TRBV3-2) and TRBJ2-1; 9 bases map to TRBD1. The CDR3 is 16 residues long. Looked up from germline, CDR1 is LGHDT and CDR2 is YNNKEL (reference sequence). V lost 2 bases to trimming and J lost 9 bases; unmatched junction nucleotides: 11. CDR3: CASSQQGQGRVGEQFF. Here the CDR3 DNA reads TGTGCCAGCAGCCAACAGGGACAGGGAAGGGTCGGTGAGCAGTTCTTC.

This chain uses TRBV5-1 with TRBJ1-1; TRBD1 is a possible D gene (6 bases). CDR3 length: 15 residues. Germline CDR1 SGHRS, CDR2 YFSETQ. The V end was cut by 4 bases, the J end by 1 base, with 14 bases between. CDR3 loop: CASSDQQGPNTEAFF. The CDR3 coding sequence is TGCGCCAGCAGCGACCAACAGGGTCCGAACACTGAAGCTTTCTTT.

The CDR3 DNA is TGCAGCGTTGAACCGGGAGGGACAGGGACAGATACGCAGTATTTT. Translating gives CSVEPGGTGTDTQYF. The V call is TRBV29-1, the J call TRBJ2-3; tentatively, D is TRBD1 (9 bases). The length of the CDR3 is 15 residues. V was trimmed by 2 bases and J by 3 bases, leaving 15 bases between them. Germline lookup yields CDR1 SQVTM and CDR2 ANQGSEA.

This chain joins TRBV2 and TRBJ1-2; TRBD1 matches 11 bases. The CDR3 is made up of 15 amino acids. V lost 5 bases to trimming and J lost 8 bases; unmatched junction nucleotides: 10. Looked up from germline, CDR1 is SNHLY and CDR2 is FYNNEI. This chain's CDR3 is CASSFYPGQGGGYTF. CDR3 DNA: TGTGCCAGCAGTTTCTATCCGGGACAGGGGGGAGGCTACACCTTC.

V gene TRBV3-1 (or the pseudogene TRBV3-2) combines with J gene TRBJ2-2; no clear D. V was clipped by 4 bases and J by 6 bases, with 6 bases between them. Germline V gene data show CDR1 as LGHDT and CDR2 as YNNKEL (reference sequence). CDR3 length equals 12 residues. CDR3 bases: TGTGCCAGCAGCCGAACTTCCGGGGAGCTGTTTTTT. Residues: CASSRTSGELFF.